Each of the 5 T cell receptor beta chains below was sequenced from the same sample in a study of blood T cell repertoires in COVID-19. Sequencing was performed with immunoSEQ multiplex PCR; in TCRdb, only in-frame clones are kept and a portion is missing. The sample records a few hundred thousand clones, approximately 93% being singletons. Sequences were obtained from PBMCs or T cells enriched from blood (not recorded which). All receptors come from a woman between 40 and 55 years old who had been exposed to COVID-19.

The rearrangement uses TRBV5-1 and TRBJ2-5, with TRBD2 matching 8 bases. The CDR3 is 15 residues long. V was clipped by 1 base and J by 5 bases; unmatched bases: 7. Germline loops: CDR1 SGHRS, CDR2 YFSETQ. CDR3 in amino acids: CASSLNGGVWETQYF. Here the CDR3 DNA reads TGCGCCAGCAGCTTGAACGGGGGGGTCTGGGAGACCCAGTACTTC. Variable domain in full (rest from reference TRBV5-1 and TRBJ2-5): KAGVTQTPRYLIKTRGQQVTLSCSPISGHRSVSWYQQTPGQGLQFLFEYFSETQRNKGNFPGRFSGRQFSNSRSEMNVSTLELGDSALYLCASSLNGGVWETQYFGPGTRLLVL.

The CDR3 reads CASSLDQKGQEKLFF. The CDR3, as DNA: TGCGCCAGCAGCCTGGACCAAAAGGGACAGGAAAAACTGTTTTTT. V and J are TRBV5-1 and TRBJ1-4; TRBD1 matches 7 bases. This CDR3 is 15 amino acids long. V dropped 4 bases and J dropped 8; count of bases not matched to a gene: 11. CDR1 is SGHRS and CDR2 is YFSETQ in the germline V gene.

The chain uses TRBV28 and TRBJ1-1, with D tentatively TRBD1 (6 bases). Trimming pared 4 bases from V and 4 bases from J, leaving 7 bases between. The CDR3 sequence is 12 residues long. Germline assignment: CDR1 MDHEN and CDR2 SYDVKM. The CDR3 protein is CASSSDSTEAFF. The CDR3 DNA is TGTGCCAGCAGTTCGGACAGCACTGAAGCTTTCTTT. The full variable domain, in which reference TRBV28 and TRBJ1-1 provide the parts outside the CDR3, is DVKVTQSSRYLVKRTGEKVFLECVQDMDHENMFWYRQDPGLGLRLIYFSYDVKMKEKGDIPEGYSVSREKKERFSLILESASTNQTSMYLCASSSDSTEAFFGQGTRLTVV.

The CDR3 region has the DNA TGTGCCAGCCGACCTGGACAGGGGGGCTCACCCCTCCACTTT. Amino acid sequence: CASRPGQGGSPLHF. The chain recombines TRBV7-9 with TRBJ1-6; 10 bases align to TRBD1. The ends lost 8 bases at V and 10 bases at J; junction bases unmatched: 8. Germline V lookup: CDR1 SEHNR, CDR2 FQNEAQ (reference sequence). CDR3 size: 14 residues.

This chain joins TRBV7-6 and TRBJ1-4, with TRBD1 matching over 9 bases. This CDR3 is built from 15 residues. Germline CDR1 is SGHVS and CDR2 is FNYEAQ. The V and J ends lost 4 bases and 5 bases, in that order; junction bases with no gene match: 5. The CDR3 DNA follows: TGTGCCAGCAGCTCAGCGGACAGGGGAAATGAAAAACTGTTTTTT. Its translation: CASSSADRGNEKLFF.